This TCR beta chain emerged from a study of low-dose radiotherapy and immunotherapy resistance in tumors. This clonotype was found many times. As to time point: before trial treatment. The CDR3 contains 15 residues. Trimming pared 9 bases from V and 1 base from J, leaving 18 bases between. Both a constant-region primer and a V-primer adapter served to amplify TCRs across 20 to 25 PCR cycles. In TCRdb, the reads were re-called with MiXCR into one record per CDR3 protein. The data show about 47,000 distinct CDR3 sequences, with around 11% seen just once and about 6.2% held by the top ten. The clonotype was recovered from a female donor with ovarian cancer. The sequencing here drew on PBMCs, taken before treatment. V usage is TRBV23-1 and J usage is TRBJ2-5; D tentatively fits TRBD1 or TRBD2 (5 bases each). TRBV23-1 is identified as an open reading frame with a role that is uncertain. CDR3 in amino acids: CASSIRGDFQETQYF. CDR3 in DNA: TGCGCCAGTTCTATCCGGGGCGACTTCCAAGAGACCCAGTACTTC.